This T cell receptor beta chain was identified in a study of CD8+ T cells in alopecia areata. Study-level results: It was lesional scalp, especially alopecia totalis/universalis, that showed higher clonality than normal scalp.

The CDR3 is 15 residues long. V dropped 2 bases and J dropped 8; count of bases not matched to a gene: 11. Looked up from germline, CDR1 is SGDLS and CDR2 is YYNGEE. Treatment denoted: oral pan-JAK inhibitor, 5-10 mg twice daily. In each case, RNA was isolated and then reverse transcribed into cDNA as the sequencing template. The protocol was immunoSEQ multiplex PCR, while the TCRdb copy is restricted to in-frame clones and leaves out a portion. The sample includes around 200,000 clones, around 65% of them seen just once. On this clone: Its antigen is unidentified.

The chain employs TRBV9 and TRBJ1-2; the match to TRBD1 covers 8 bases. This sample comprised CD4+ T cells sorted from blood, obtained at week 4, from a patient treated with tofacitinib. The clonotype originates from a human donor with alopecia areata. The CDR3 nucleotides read TGTGCCAGCAGCGTGTTGGGCCAGGGGGCGCGGGGCTACACCTTC. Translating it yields CASSVLGQGARGYTF.